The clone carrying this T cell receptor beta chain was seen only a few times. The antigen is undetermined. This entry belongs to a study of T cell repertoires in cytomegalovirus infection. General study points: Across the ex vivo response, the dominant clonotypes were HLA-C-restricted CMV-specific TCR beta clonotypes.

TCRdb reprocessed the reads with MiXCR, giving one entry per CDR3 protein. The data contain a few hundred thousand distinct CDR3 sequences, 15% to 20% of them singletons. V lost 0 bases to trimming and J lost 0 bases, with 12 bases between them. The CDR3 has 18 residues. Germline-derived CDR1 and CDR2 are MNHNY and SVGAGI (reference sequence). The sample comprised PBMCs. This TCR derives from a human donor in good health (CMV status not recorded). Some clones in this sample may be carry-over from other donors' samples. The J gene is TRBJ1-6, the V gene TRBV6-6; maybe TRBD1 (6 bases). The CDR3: CASSYSNPGASYNSPLHF. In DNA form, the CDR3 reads TGTGCCAGCAGTTACTCGAATCCAGGGGCCTCCTATAATTCACCCCTCCACTTT.